These 11 T cell receptor beta chains came from one sample sequenced in a study of radiation and T cells in renal cell carcinoma. Assay used: immunoSEQ multiplex PCR; TCRdb lists only in-frame clones, some missing. The sample lists 100,000 to 150,000 clones; 81% were seen once. Noted time point: blood 2 weeks post-SBRT. Noted treatment: 15 Gy SBRT to primary tumor, nephrectomy 4 weeks later. The material was blood, obtained from a patient whose treatment included radiotherapy and nephrectomy. The receptors were sampled from a man in his fifties or sixties with renal cell carcinoma.

J is TRBJ2-3 and V is TRBV2; unclear D gene. CDR1 is SNHLY, CDR2 FYNNEI, per germline. This CDR3 comprises 13 residues. V lost 6 bases and J lost 6, with 13 bases in between. In DNA form, the CDR3 reads TGTGCCAGCAGGGTGTCAGTGGGGGATACGCAGTATTTT. Encoded protein: CASRVSVGDTQYF.

The chain is built from TRBV27 and TRBJ1-3; D may be TRBD1 (6 bases). Germline assignment: CDR1 MNHEY and CDR2 SMNVEV (reference sequence). Trimming took 4 bases from V and 4 from J, leaving 8 bases between them. This CDR3 has 13 amino acids. Here the CDR3 DNA reads TGTGCCAGCAGTTGGGGGGCGGGAAACACCATATATTTT. Translating it yields CASSWGAGNTIYF.

The chain links TRBV7-9 to TRBJ1-4; 9 bases are shared with TRBD1. This CDR3 spans 16 amino acids. V was pared by 8 bases and J by 2 bases, with 9 bases of the junction left unmatched. Germline loops: CDR1 SEHNR, CDR2 FQNEAQ (reference sequence). This CDR3 reads CASGGGTGRTNEKLFF. The CDR3 nucleotides read TGTGCCAGCGGAGGCGGGACAGGGCGGACTAATGAAAAACTGTTTTTT.

V and J are TRBV6-1 and TRBJ2-3, with a weak D call TRBD1 (6 bases). Germline values: CDR1 MNHNS, CDR2 SASEGT. Trimming took 2 bases from V and 0 from J, leaving 6 bases between them. CDR3 size: 14 residues. The CDR3 nucleotides are TGTGCCAGCAGTGAAACAGGGAGCACAGATACGCAGTATTTT. It specifies CASSETGSTDTQYF.

The chain joins TRBV19 to TRBJ1-1, with D possibly being TRBD1 (5 bases). Germline V gene data show CDR1 as LNHDA and CDR2 as SQIVND (reference sequence). V lost 1 base to trimming and J lost 0 bases, with 12 bases between them. The CDR3 runs 16 residues. In nucleotides, the CDR3 is TGTGCCAGTAGTATAGGGGGGATCCGGATGAACACTGAAGCTTTCTTT. Translation gives CASSIGGIRMNTEAFF.

This chain joins TRBV29-1 and TRBJ1-2; the D gene is possibly TRBD1 (5 bases). V was pared by 0 bases and J by 5 bases, with 16 bases between. Germline lookup yields CDR1 SQVTM and CDR2 ANQGSEA. The length of the CDR3 is 15 residues. The CDR3 nucleotides read TGCAGCGTTGAAGAACGGAAACCGTGGGGGTATGGCTACACCTTC. Residues: CSVEERKPWGYGYTF.

V gene TRBV2 combines with J gene TRBJ1-5, with D uncertain. The CDR3 spans 14 residues. Germline lookup yields CDR1 SNHLY and CDR2 FYNNEI. Trimming left V 0 bases short and J 4 bases short, with 7 bases between. The CDR3 DNA reads as TGTGCCAGCAGTGAAGCGTGGAGGAATCAGCCCCAGCATTTT. It is translated as CASSEAWRNQPQHF.

The chain couples TRBV28 to TRBJ2-1; 11 bases agree with TRBD2. The ends lost 6 bases at V and 6 bases at J; junction bases unmatched: 10. The CDR3 length is 16 residues. The V gene's germline CDR1 is MDHEN and CDR2 SYDVKM. CDR3: CASSQSSGRKGNEQFF. The CDR3 DNA follows: TGTGCCAGCAGCCAGTCTAGCGGGAGGAAGGGCAATGAGCAGTTCTTC.

The V call is TRBV9, the J call TRBJ1-2; TRBD1 might be the D (5 bases). Looked up from germline, CDR1 is SGDLS and CDR2 is YYNGEE. CDR3 length equals 13 residues. V was shortened by 4 bases and J by 5 bases, with 12 bases between the two germline ends. For the CDR3, the DNA is TGTGCCAGCAGCCAGGGTCCCGGGTATGGCTACACCTTC. Translated, it gives CASSQGPGYGYTF. Drawing the rest from reference TRBV9 and TRBJ1-2, the complete variable domain is DSGVTQTPKHLITATGQRVTLRCSPRSGDLSVYWYQQSLDQGLQFLIQYYNGEERAKGNILERFSAQQFPDLHSELNLSSLELGDSALYFCASSQGPGYGYTFGSGTRLTVV.

This sequence joins TRBV5-1 and TRBJ2-5, with D possibly TRBD1 on 6 matching bases. The CDR3 sequence is 13 residues long. V gave up 3 bases and J gave up 6 bases, with 12 bases separating them. Germline values: CDR1 SGHRS, CDR2 YFSETQ. CDR3: CASSSQGEQTQYF. The CDR3 nucleotides read TGCGCCAGCAGCTCACAGGGAGAACAGACCCAGTACTTC.

The CDR3 spells CASSPAGSAYEQYF. In nucleotides, the CDR3 is TGTGCCAGCAGCCCAGCGGGGAGCGCCTACGAGCAGTACTTC. J is TRBJ2-7 and V is TRBV7-2, with 7 positions matching TRBD2. The CDR3 covers 14 residues. V trimming: 5 bases; J trimming: 2 bases; junction bases outside the gene matches: 6. Germline CDR1 SGHTA, CDR2 FQGNSA. The full variable domain, rest sourced from reference TRBV7-2 and TRBJ2-7, is GAGVSQSPSNKVTEKGKDVELRCDPISGHTALYWYRQSLGQGLEFLIYFQGNSAPDKSGLPSDRFSAERTGGSVSTLTIQRTQQEDSAVYLCASSPAGSAYEQYFGPGTRLTVT.